This T cell receptor (beta chain) was found in a study of technical replicates of blood from a handful of donors. The data were produced by immunoSEQ multiplex PCR, yet TCRdb's version contains in-frame clones alone and is incomplete. There are 75,000 to 100,000 clones in the sample; approximately 94% occur only once, and 0.25% to 0.35% lies in the top ten. This CDR3 is built from 13 residues. Trimming left V 6 bases short and J 4 bases short, with 10 bases between. Germline V gene data show CDR1 as LNHDA and CDR2 as SQIVND (reference sequence). This clonotype was obtained from a human donor in good health. Sequenced input: T cells isolated from PBMCs. The chain uses TRBV19 and TRBJ1-5; no clear D. Written as DNA, the CDR3 is TGTGCCAGTAGAGGGAGCGGGAATCAGCCCCAGCATTTT. As protein: CASRGSGNQPQHF.